Shown below are 10 T cell receptor beta chains from a single sample sequenced in a study of PD-1 blockade in classical Hodgkin lymphoma. Sequencing used immunoSEQ multiplex PCR; TCRdb keeps in-frame clones, though not all of them. The data show about 59,000 clones, more than 90% seen once. Every patient relapsed after autologous stem cell transplantation, and brentuximab vedotin exposure varied. The sample here was peripheral blood mononuclear cells (PBMCs), taken at baseline. These receptors were taken from a human donor with classical Hodgkin lymphoma.

This chain joins TRBV21-1 and TRBJ1-2; the D call in the table, TRBD1, was not verified against the DNA. TRBV21-1 is a known pseudogene. The CDR3 has 15 residues. CDR3 DNA: TGTGCCAGCAGCGATCGGACAGGGAGGGAATATGGCTACACCTTC. Its translation: CASSDRTGREYGYTF.

The rearrangement joins TRBV5-1 to TRBJ1-1; D gene ambiguous. CDR1 SGHRS and CDR2 YFSETQ come from the germline V gene. Between the trimmed V and J ends, which lost 0 bases and 4 bases, there was a span of 10 bases. The CDR3 length is 14 residues. The CDR3 spells CASSLEGLGTEAFF. CDR3 DNA: TGCGCCAGCAGCTTGGAAGGGCTCGGCACTGAAGCTTTCTTT.

CDR3 region: CASSLGLAGGPEGELFF. As DNA, the CDR3 is TGTGCCAGCAGTCTGGGACTAGCGGGAGGGCCTGAGGGGGAGCTGTTTTTT. V is TRBV27 and J is TRBJ2-2; TRBD2 agrees at 16 bases. V shed 5 bases and J 8 bases; nucleotides not matched to a gene: 8. Germline V gene lookup returns CDR1 MNHEY and CDR2 SMNVEV (reference sequence). The CDR3 is made up of 17 amino acids.

V and J are TRBV28 and TRBJ1-2; 7 nucleotides align to TRBD1. This CDR3 is 15 amino acids long. Germline CDR1 and CDR2: MDHEN and SYDVKM. V trimming: 4 bases; J trimming: 7 bases; junction bases outside the gene matches: 12. CDR3 region: CASSSRTGYRRGYTF. Here the CDR3 DNA reads TGTGCCAGCAGTTCCAGGACAGGTTACCGTCGTGGCTACACCTTC.

This sequence joins TRBV27 and TRBJ2-7; TRBD1 or TRBD2 may be the D gene (5 bases each). Germline CDR1 is MNHEY and CDR2 is SMNVEV (reference sequence). V shed 4 bases and J shed 4 bases, with 11 bases lying between them. There are 13 residues in the CDR3. CDR3 nucleotides: TGTGCCAGCAGTTCCGGCAGGGAGTACGAGCAGTACTTC. Residues: CASSSGREYEQYF.

The chain recombines TRBV2 with TRBJ1-5; D ambiguous. The CDR3 contains 14 residues. Germline V lookup: CDR1 SNHLY, CDR2 FYNNEI. Trimming took 3 bases from V and 7 from J, leaving 13 bases between them. This CDR3 reads CASSDEGGGQPQHF. The DNA for the CDR3 is TGTGCCAGCAGTGATGAGGGAGGAGGGCAGCCCCAGCATTTT.

This clone occurred once. The rearrangement links TRBV5-4 to TRBJ2-1; a possible D gene is TRBD2 (5 bases). This CDR3 is 14 amino acids long. Germline CDR1 SGHNT, CDR2 YYREEE (reference sequence). Trimming took 3 bases from V and 1 from J, leaving 8 bases between them. The CDR3 is CASSSPGSYNEQFF. CDR3 sequence (DNA): TGTGCCAGCAGCTCCCCGGGATCCTACAATGAGCAGTTCTTC. The full variable domain, in which reference TRBV5-4 and TRBJ2-1 provide the parts outside the CDR3, is ETGVTQSPTHLIKTRGQQVTLRCSSQSGHNTVSWYQQALGQGPQFIFQYYREEENGRGNFPPRFSGLQFPNYSSELNVNALELDDSALYLCASSSPGSYNEQFFGPGTRLTVL.

The CDR3 is CASSQDSPTSGISYEQYF. The CDR3, as DNA: TGTGCCAGCAGCCAAGATAGCCCGACTAGCGGGATCTCCTACGAGCAGTACTTC. The gene calls are TRBV4-2 and TRBJ2-7; 11 bases are a match to TRBD2. The V and J ends lost 0 bases and 0 bases, in that order; junction bases with no gene match: 7. Germline-derived CDR1 and CDR2 are LGHNA and YNFKEQ. The CDR3 totals 18 residues.

The rearrangement joins TRBV6-5 to TRBJ1-1; D remains ambiguous. The CDR3 totals 15 residues. Per germline, CDR1 MNHEY and CDR2 SVGAGI. V gave up 0 bases and J gave up 3 bases, with 11 bases separating them. CDR3 in DNA: TGTGCCAGCAGTTACTCGGGAGCACGGGACACTGAAGCTTTCTTT. Protein: CASSYSGARDTEAFF.

V usage is TRBV19 and J usage is TRBJ1-5; D gene ambiguous. The germline gives CDR1 LNHDA, CDR2 SQIVND (reference sequence). The CDR3 length is 13 residues. V lost 1 base and J 4 bases, leaving 5 bases between the germline ends. CDR3 in DNA: TGTGCCAGTAGTATAGTTTTAAATCAGCCCCAGCATTTT. It codes for CASSIVLNQPQHF.